Reported below is one TCR beta chain. The data originate from a study of blood T cell repertoires in COVID-19. The CDR3 consists of 13 residues. V gave up 4 bases and J gave up 8 bases, with 15 bases separating them. From germline, CDR1 is SGHRS and CDR2 YFSETQ. Patients from Seattle were sampled longitudinally, starting during active infection. The method was immunoSEQ multiplex PCR; TCRdb's version includes in-frame clones alone and lacks a portion of them. The repertoire includes over 130,000 clones, roughly 90% of them detected once, and 2.5% sits in the top ten. This chain joins TRBV5-1 and TRBJ1-2; D might be TRBD1 (6 bases). The receptor's source is a human donor with COVID-19, enrolled during active disease. The donor label of this sample is uncertain. Sequencing was carried out using peripheral blood. The CDR3, as DNA: TGCGCCAGCAGCCCGGGACAATTAGAAGGCTACACCTTC. This gives the protein CASSPGQLEGYTF. The complete variable domain, with remaining parts taken from reference TRBV5-1 and TRBJ1-2, reads KAGVTQTPRYLIKTRGQQVTLSCSPISGHRSVSWYQQTPGQGLQFLFEYFSETQRNKGNFPGRFSGRQFSNSRSEMNVSTLELGDSALYLCASSPGQLEGYTFGSGTRLTVV.